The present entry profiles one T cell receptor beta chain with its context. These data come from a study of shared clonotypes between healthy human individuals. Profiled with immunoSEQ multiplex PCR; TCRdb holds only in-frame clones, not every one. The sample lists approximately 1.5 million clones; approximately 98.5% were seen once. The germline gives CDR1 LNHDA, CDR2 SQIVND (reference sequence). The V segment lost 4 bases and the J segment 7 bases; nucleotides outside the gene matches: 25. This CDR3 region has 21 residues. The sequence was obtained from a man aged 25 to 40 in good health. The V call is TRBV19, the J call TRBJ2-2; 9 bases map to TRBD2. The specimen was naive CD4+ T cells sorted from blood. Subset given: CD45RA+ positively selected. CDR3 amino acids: CASSTRHPLGLASKRGGELFF. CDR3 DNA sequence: TGTGCCAGTAGTACCCGCCACCCTCTAGGACTAGCGAGTAAGAGGGGCGGGGAGCTGTTTTTT.